The clone carrying this TCR beta chain has a single count. As processed by the authors: Counts of nucleated cells, estimated from reference gene primer amplification, were obtained. Assay: immunoSEQ multiplex PCR; the TCRdb copy retains only in-frame clones and omits some. D and trimming were read from the DNA, whereas the V and J calls and clone size are those reported in that table. The sample has about 240,000 clones, around 83% seen once; the top ten hold about 2%. V was cut by 8 bases and J by 4 bases, with 14 bases left in between. CDR1 LGHDT and CDR2 YNNKEL come from the germline V gene (reference sequence). The CDR3 contains 13 residues. The data belong to a study of blood T cell repertoires in COVID-19. Turning to the study itself: The samples span acute and convalescent COVID-19 from the United States, Italy and Spain. PBMCs, B-cell-depleted T cells, or T cells provided the cDNA or gDNA that made up the material.

The sequenced sample was peripheral blood. The receptor was derived from a man aged 25 to 45 who had recovered from COVID-19. The chain uses TRBV3-1 (or the pseudogene TRBV3-2) and TRBJ2-5, with D tentatively TRBD2 (6 bases). The CDR3 nucleotides are TGTGCCAGCTACCGACACGGGGGAGAGACCCAGTACTTC. Its translation is CASYRHGGETQYF.